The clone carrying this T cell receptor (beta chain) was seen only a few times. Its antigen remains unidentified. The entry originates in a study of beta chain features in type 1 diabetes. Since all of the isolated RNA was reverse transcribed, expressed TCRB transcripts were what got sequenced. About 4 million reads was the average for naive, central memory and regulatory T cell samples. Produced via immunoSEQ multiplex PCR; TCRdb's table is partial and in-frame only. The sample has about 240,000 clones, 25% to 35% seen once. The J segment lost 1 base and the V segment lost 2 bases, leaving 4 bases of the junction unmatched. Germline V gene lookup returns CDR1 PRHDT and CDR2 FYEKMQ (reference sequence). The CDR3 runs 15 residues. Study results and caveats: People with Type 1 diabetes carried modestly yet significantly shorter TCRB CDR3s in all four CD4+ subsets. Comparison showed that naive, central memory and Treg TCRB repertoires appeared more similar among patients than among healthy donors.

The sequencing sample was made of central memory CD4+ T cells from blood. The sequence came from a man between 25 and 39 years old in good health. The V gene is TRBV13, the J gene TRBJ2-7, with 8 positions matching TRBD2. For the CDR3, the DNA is TGTGCCAGCAGCTTACAGGGGACTAGGTCCTACGAGCAGTACTTC. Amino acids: CASSLQGTRSYEQYF.